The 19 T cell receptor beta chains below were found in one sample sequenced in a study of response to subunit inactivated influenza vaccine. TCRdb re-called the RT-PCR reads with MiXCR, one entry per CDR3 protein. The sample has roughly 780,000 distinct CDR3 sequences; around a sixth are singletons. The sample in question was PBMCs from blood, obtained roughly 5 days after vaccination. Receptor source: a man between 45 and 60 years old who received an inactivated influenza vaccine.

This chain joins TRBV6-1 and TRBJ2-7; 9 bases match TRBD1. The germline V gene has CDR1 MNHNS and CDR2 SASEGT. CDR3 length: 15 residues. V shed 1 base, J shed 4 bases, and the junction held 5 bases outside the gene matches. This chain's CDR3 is CASSEDRGRIYEQYF. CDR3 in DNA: TGTGCCAGCAGTGAAGACAGGGGGCGCATATACGAGCAGTACTTC.

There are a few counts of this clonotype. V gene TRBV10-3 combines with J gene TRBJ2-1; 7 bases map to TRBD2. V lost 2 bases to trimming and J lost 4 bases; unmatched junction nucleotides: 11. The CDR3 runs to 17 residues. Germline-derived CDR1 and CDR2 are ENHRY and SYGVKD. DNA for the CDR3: TGTGCCATCAGTGAGCCATCGGGGGGATTACGTTACAATGAGCAGTTCTTC. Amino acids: CAISEPSGGLRYNEQFF.

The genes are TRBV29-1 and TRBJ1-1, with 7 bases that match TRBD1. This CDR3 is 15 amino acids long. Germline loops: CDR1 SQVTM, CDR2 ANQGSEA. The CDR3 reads CGVMGQKFGNTEAFF. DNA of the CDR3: TGCGGAGTGATGGGACAGAAATTCGGGAACACTGAAGCTTTCTTT. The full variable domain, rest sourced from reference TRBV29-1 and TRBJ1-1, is SAVISQKPSRDICQRGTSLTIQCQVDSQVTMMFWYRQQPGQSLTLIATANQGSEATYESGFVIDKFPISRPNLTFSTLTVSNMSPEDSSIYLCGVMGQKFGNTEAFFGQGTRLTVV.

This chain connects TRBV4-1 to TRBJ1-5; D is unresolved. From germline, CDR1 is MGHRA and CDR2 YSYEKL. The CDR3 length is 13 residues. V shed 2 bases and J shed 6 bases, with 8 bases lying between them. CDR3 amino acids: CASSQTWGQPQHF. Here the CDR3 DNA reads TGCGCCAGCAGCCAAACTTGGGGTCAGCCCCAGCATTTT.

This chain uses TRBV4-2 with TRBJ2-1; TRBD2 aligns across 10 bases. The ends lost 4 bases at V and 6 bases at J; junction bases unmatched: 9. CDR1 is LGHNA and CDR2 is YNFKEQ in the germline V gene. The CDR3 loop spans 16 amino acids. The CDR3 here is CASSPSTSGKGNEQFF. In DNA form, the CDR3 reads TGTGCCAGCAGCCCCTCAACTAGCGGGAAGGGCAATGAGCAGTTCTTC.

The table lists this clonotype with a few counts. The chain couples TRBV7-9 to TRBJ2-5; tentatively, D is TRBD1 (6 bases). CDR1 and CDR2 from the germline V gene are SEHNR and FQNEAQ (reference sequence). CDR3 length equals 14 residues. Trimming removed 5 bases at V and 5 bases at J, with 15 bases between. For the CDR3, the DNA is TGTGCCAGCAGCGTAACAGGGATCGGTGAGACCCAGTACTTC. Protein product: CASSVTGIGETQYF.

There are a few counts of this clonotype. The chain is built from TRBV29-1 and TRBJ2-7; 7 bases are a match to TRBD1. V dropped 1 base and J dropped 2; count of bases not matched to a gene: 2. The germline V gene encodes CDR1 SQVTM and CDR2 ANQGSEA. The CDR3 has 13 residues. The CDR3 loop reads CSVEVTGAYEQYF. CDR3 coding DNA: TGCAGCGTTGAAGTTACAGGGGCCTACGAGCAGTACTTC.

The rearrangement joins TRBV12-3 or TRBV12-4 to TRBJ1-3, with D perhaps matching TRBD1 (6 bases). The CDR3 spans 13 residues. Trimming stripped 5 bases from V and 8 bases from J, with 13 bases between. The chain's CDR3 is CASSANRADTIYF. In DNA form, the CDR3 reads TGTGCCAGCAGTGCGAACAGGGCTGACACCATATATTTT.

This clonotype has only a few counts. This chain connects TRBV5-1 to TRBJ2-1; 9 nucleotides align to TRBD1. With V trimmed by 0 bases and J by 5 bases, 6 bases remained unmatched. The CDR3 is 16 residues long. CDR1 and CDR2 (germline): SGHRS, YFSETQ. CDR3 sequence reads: CASSLGGTGSHNEQFF. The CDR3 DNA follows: TGCGCCAGCAGCTTGGGGGGGACAGGGAGCCACAATGAGCAGTTCTTC.

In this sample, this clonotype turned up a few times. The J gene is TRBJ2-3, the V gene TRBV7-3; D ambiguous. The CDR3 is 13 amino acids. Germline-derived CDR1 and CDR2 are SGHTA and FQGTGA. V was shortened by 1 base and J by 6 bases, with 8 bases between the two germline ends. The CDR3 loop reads CASSLNSLDTQYF. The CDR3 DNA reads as TGTGCCAGCAGCTTAAACTCCTTGGATACGCAGTATTTT.

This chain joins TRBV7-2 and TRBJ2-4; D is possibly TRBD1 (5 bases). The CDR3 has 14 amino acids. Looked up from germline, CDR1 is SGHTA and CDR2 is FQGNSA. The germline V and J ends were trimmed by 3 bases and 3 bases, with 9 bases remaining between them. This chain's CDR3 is CASSFWQGKNIQYF. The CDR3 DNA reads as TGTGCCAGCAGCTTTTGGCAGGGCAAAAACATTCAGTACTTC. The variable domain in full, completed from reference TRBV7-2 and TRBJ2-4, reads GAGVSQSPSNKVTEKGKDVELRCDPISGHTALYWYRQSLGQGLEFLIYFQGNSAPDKSGLPSDRFSAERTGGSVSTLTIQRTQQEDSAVYLCASSFWQGKNIQYFGAGTRLSVL.

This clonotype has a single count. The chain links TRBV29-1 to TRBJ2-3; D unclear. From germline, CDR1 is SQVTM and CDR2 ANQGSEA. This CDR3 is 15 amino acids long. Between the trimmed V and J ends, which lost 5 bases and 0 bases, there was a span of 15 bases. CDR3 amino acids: CSVHPEPRSTDTQYF. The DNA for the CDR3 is TGCAGCGTTCATCCAGAGCCGAGAAGCACAGATACGCAGTATTTT.

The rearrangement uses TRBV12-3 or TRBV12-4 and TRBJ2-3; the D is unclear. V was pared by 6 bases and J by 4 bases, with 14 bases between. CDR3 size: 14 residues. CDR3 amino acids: CASSLELGSDTQYF. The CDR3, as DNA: TGTGCCAGCAGCCTAGAGCTGGGTTCAGATACGCAGTATTTT.

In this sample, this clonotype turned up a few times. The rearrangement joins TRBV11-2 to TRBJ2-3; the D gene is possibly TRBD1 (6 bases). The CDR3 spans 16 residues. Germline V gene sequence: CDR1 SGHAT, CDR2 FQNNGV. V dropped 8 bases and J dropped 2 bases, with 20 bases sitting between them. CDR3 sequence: CASRYSAGVNTDTQYF. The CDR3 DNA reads TGTGCCAGCCGATACTCGGCAGGGGTAAACACAGATACGCAGTATTTT.

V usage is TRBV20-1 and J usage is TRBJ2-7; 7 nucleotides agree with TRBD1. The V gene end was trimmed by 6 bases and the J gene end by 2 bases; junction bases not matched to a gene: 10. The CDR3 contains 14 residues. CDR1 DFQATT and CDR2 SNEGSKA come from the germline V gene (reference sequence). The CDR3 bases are TGCAGTGCAACGAAACAGGGGTTTCCCTACGAGCAGTACTTC. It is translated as CSATKQGFPYEQYF.

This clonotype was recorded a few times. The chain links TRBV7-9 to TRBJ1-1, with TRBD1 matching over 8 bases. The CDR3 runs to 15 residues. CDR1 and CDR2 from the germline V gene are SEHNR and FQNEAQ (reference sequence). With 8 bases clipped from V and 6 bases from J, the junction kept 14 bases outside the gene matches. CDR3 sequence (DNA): TGTGCCAGCGAGCGCGGGGTACAGGGGGGACCTGAAGCTTTCTTT. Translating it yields CASERGVQGGPEAFF.

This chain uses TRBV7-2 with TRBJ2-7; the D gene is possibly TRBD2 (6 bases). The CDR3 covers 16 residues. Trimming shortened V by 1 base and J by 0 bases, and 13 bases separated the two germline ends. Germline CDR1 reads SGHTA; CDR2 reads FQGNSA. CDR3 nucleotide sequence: TGTGCCAGCAGCTTAGAACAAGGGAGGCCCTCCTACGAGCAGTACTTC. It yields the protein CASSLEQGRPSYEQYF.

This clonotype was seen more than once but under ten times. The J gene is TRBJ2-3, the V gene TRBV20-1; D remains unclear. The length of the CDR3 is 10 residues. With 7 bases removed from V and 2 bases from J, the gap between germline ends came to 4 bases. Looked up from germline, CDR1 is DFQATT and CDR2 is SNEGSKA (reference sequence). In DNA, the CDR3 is TGCAGTGGATTCACAGATACGCAGTATTTT. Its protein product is CSGFTDTQYF.

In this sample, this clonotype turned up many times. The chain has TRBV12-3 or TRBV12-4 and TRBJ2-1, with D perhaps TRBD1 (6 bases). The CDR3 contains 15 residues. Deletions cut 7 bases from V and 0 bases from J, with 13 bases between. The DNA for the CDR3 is TGTGCCAGCATAAGAGGGGGTAGCTCCTACAATGAGCAGTTCTTC. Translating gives CASIRGGSSYNEQFF.